This T cell receptor beta chain came from a study of Ad26.COV2.S vaccination and SARS-CoV-2 variants. The repertoire was sequenced with immunoSEQ multiplex PCR; TCRdb's copy has only in-frame clones and lacks some. The sample includes about 350,000 clones, 75% to 90% of them seen just once. This sample's treatment: around 19 received Ad26.COV2.S at low or high dose, single or two shots; 5 received placebo; per-sample allocation not given. Following the first vaccine or placebo injection, samples were taken on day 63. Trimming cost V 6 bases and J 6 bases; bases outside gene matches: 10. Germline lookup yields CDR1 LNHDA and CDR2 SQIVND (reference sequence). The CDR3 consists of 14 residues.

Sequenced here: peripheral blood, sampled in a trial of Ad26.COV2.S vaccine versus placebo. This clonotype was sampled from a person between 18 and 60 years old who received the Ad26.COV2.S COVID-19 vaccine or a placebo. This chain uses TRBV19 with TRBJ1-2; 7 nucleotides match TRBD1. Here the CDR3 reads CASSLGGQGDGYTF. The CDR3 DNA sequence: TGTGCCAGTAGCCTAGGCGGCCAGGGGGATGGCTACACCTTC.